This T cell receptor (beta chain) derives from a study of tumor and adjacent non-tumor tissue in lung cancer. No cell sorting was done before RNA was extracted from the tissue. The normal lung tissue was taken more than 3 cm from the tumor edge. This clonotype has ten or more counts. TCRbeta libraries were built with three rounds of nested PCR, modified from ARM-PCR. MiXCR, applied by TCRdb to the multiplex PCR reads, yields one record per CDR3 protein. The table lists over 40,000 distinct CDR3 sequences, around 67% of them singletons. This clonotype originated in a middle-aged woman with non-small cell lung cancer. Input material: distant non-tumor lung tissue.

The CDR3 loop reads CASSGLLSTDTQYF. The CDR3 DNA reads TGCGCCAGCAGTGGGCTACTAAGCACAGATACGCAGTATTTT. The rearrangement uses TRBV10-2 and TRBJ2-3, with unresolved D. V shed 4 bases and J shed 0 bases, with 8 bases lying between them. CDR1 is WSHSY and CDR2 is SAAADI in the germline V gene. The CDR3 runs to 14 residues.